This T cell receptor beta chain was sequenced during a study of monozygotic twins with cystic fibrosis. For this clone: No antigen is known for it.

Trimming pared 4 bases from V and 0 bases from J, leaving 11 bases between. The CDR3 length is 14 residues. CDR1 is SGHRS and CDR2 is YFSETQ in the germline V gene. The study's findings and limits: Low clonality (median roughly 0.01) suggested a mostly naive repertoire. In 13 of 16 pairs, V gene usage was closest to the co-twin's. In this small cohort, shared CDR3 numbers showed no association with age, concordance or disease severity.

Sequencing used immunoSEQ multiplex PCR; TCRdb keeps in-frame clones, though not all of them. The data show tens of thousands of clones, around 96% seen once. The sequence came from a girl aged 2 to 9 with cystic fibrosis. The sample consisted of blood. J is TRBJ2-7 and V is TRBV5-1; D gene ambiguous. CDR3 sequence: CASSRSISSYEQYF. The CDR3 bases are TGCGCCAGCAGCCGCTCTATAAGCTCCTACGAGCAGTACTTC.